These 2 T cell receptor beta chains were sequenced from one sample in a study of shared clonotypes between healthy human individuals. Produced via immunoSEQ multiplex PCR; TCRdb's table is partial and in-frame only. The sample comprises millions of clones, around nine tenths of which are singletons, and 0.14% rests with the top ten. Sequencing was done on a sample of naive CD4+ T cells sorted from blood. Subset reported: CD45RA+ positively selected. The receptors originated from a man younger than 30 in good health.

The CDR3 DNA reads as TGTGCCAGCAGCTTAGTGGTGTACCCAGATACGCAGTATTTT. This encodes CASSLVVYPDTQYF. The chain has TRBV7-9 and TRBJ2-3; unclear D gene. This CDR3 spans 14 amino acids. Germline V gene data show CDR1 as SEHNR and CDR2 as FQNEAQ (reference sequence). The V gene lost 1 base and the J gene lost 4 bases, with 9 bases spanning the gap.

The V and J genes are TRBV23-1 and TRBJ1-5; D possibly corresponds to TRBD1 (6 bases). Being an ORF, TRBV23-1 has a function that is uncertain. The V gene lost 7 bases and the J gene lost 6 bases, with 28 bases spanning the gap. This CDR3 has 18 residues. CDR3 DNA: TGCGCCAGCACACTACCAGCACAGGGAATGGGTCAGCGTCAGCCCCAGCATTTT. It specifies CASTLPAQGMGQRQPQHF.